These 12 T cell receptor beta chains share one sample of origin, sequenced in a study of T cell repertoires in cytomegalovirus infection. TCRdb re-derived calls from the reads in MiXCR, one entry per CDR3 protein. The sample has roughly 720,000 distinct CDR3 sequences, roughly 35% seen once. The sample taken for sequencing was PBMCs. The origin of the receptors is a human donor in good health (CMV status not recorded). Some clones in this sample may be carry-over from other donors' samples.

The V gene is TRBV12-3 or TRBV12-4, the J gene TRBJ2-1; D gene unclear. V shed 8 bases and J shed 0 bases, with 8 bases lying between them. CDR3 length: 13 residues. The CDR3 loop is CASEASSYNEQFF. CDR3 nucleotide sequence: TGTGCCAGCGAGGCCAGCTCCTACAATGAGCAGTTCTTC.

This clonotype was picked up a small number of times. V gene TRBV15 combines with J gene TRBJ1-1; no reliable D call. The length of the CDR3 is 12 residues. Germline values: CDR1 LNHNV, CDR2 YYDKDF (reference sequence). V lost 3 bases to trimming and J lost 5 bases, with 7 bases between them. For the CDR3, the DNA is TGTGCCACCAGCAGCACGGGAACTGAAGCTTTCTTT. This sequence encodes CATSSTGTEAFF.

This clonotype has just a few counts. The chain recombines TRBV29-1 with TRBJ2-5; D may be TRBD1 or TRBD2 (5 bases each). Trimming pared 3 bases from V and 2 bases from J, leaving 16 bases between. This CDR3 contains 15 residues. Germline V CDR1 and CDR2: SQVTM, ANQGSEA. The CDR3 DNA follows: TGCAGCGTTGAGAGGGGTTCGCGGAGACAAGAGACCCAGTACTTC. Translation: CSVERGSRRQETQYF. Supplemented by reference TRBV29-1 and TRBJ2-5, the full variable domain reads SAVISQKPSRDICQRGTSLTIQCQVDSQVTMMFWYRQQPGQSLTLIATANQGSEATYESGFVIDKFPISRPNLTFSTLTVSNMSPEDSSIYLCSVERGSRRQETQYFGPGTRLLVL.

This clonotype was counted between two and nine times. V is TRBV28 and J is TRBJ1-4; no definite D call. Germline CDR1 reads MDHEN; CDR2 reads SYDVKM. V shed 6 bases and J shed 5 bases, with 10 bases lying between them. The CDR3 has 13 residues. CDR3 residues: CASRPRTNEKLFF. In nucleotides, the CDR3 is TGTGCCAGCAGGCCGCGGACGAATGAAAAACTGTTTTTT.

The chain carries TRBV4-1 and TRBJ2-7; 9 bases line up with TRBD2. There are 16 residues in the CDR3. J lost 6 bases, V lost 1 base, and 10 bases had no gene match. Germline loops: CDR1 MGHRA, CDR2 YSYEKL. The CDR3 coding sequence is TGCGCCAGCAGCCAAGTAGCGGGAGCCCCTAGAGGCGAGCAGTACTTC. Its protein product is CASSQVAGAPRGEQYF.

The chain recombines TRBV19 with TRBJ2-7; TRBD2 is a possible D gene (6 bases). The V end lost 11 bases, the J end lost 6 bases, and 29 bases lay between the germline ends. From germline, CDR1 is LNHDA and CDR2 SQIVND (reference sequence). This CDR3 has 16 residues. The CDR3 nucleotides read TGTGCCGCAGAGCCTCGCGAAGGGGACTCCGGCGGCGAGCAGTACTTC. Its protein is CAAEPREGDSGGEQYF.

The CDR3 nucleotides read TGTGCCAGCAGCGAATGGGACAGGGACTATGGCTACACCTTC. Protein: CASSEWDRDYGYTF. The V and J genes are TRBV7-9 and TRBJ1-2, with 9 positions matching TRBD1. The V gene end was trimmed by 5 bases and the J gene end by 3 bases; junction bases not matched to a gene: 4. The CDR3 runs 14 residues. Germline V gene data show CDR1 as SEHNR and CDR2 as FQNEAQ (reference sequence).

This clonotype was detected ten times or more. The DNA of the CDR3 is TGCGCCAGCAGCCAAGCAGGAGTCAGGCAATCTAACTATGGCTACACCTTC. Translated: CASSQAGVRQSNYGYTF. The chain employs TRBV4-1 and TRBJ1-2; D is ambiguous. The length of the CDR3 is 17 residues. Trimming stripped 1 base from V and 0 bases from J, with 15 bases between. Germline CDR1 MGHRA, CDR2 YSYEKL.

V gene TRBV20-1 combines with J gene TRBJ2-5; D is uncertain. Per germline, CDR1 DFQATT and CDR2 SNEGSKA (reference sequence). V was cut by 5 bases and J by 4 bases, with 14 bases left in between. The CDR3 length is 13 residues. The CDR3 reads CSARRRLGETQYF. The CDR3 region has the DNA TGCAGTGCTCGTCGTCGGTTAGGAGAGACCCAGTACTTC.

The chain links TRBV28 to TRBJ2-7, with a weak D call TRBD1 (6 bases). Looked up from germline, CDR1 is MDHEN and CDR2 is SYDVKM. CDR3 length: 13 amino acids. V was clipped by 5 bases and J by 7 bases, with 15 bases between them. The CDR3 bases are TGTGCCAGCAGTGATGACAGGACGGGGGAGCAGTACTTC. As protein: CASSDDRTGEQYF.

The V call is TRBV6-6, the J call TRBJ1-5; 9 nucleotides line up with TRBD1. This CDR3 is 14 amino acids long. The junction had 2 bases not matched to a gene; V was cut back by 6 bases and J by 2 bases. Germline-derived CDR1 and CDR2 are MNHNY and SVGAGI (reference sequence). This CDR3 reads CASRGQGGNQPQHF. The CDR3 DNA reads TGTGCCAGCAGGGGACAGGGAGGCAATCAGCCCCAGCATTTT.

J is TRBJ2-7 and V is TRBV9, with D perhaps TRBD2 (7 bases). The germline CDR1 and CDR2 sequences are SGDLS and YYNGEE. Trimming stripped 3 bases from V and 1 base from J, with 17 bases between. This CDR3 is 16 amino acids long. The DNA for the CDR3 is TGTGCCAGCAGCGGACGAAGGGGGGGAGGGTCCTACGAGCAGTACTTC. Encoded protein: CASSGRRGGGSYEQYF.